This is a list of T cell receptor beta chains from one sample in a study of cytomegalovirus exposure and HLA in healthy donors. Sequencing used immunoSEQ multiplex PCR; TCRdb keeps in-frame clones, though not all of them. The sample records some 150,000 clones, more than 65% being singletons. Sequenced input: PBMCs. These receptors all stem from a male donor in good health and CMV-seronegative. The CDR3 runs from the conserved cysteine through the conserved F or W. A D gene is named only where the DNA matches it firmly. Size values are once, few and many counts, or a class for expanded clones, and some rows have none.

.	.	TRBJ1-4	TRBV28	TGTGCCAGCAGCCCCTTCGGGGAAAAACTGTTTTTT	CASSPFGEKLFF
.	TRBD1	TRBJ2-1	TRBV4-1	TGCGCCAGCAGCCAAGTTAGGACAGGGCCCGACAATGAGCAGTTCTTC	CASSQVRTGPDNEQFF
.	TRBD1	TRBJ2-3	TRBV6-1	TGTGCCAGCAGTGAGACAGGGGAAGCTAGCACAGATACGCAGTATTTT	CASSETGEASTDTQYF
.	.	TRBJ2-1	TRBV4-2	TGTGCCAGCAGCCAAGATCTGGGCCTCGGGGGCAATGAGCAGTTCTTC	CASSQDLGLGGNEQFF
.	TRBD2	TRBJ2-7	TRBV6-5	TGTGCCAGCAGTTACTATAGCGGGAGTAGTTACGAGCAGTACTTC	CASSYYSGSSYEQYF
.	.	TRBJ2-7	TRBV19	TGTGCCAGTAGTGCAACAGGGTACGAGCAGTACTTC	CASSATGYEQYF
.	TRBD2	TRBJ2-3	TRBV6-1	TGTGCCAGCAGTAGTAGCGGGAGTGGGGCAGATACGCAGTATTTT	CASSSSGSGADTQYF
.	TRBD1	TRBJ2-7	TRBV6-5	TGTGCCAGCAGTCCCGGGACAGGGTCGTGGCAGTACTTC	CASSPGTGSWQYF
.	TRBD2	TRBJ2-3	TRBV7-3	TGTGCCAGCAGCCTGGGACTAGCGGGGGCTGGAGATACGCAGTATTTT	CASSLGLAGAGDTQYF
.	TRBD1	TRBJ2-7	TRBV11-1	TGTGCCAGCAGCTTCGACAGGGGGAAGCAGTACTTC	CASSFDRGKQYF
.	.	TRBJ2-1	TRBV28	TGTGCCAGCAGGCGCTTGACTCGCGACAATGAGCAGTTCTTC	CASRRLTRDNEQFF
.	.	TRBJ2-5	TRBV2	TGTGCCAGCAGAGGAAGGGAGGCGATAGGAGAGACCCAGTACTTC	CASRGREAIGETQYF
.	TRBD2	TRBJ2-7	TRBV5-1	TGCGCCAGCACGGTGACTAGCGGGAGTTACGAGCAGTACTTC	CASTVTSGSYEQYF
few	TRBD1	TRBJ2-2	TRBV4-1	TGCGCCAGCAGCCGGACAGGGGGCGGTGGCGGGGAGCTGTTTTTT	CASSRTGGGGGELFF
.	TRBD2	TRBJ2-1	TRBV10-1	TGCGCCAGCAGTGGATCACCGGGACTAGAGCAGTTCTTC	CASSGSPGLEQFF
.	TRBD1	TRBJ2-2	TRBV2	TGTGCCAGCAGTGAGGACAGGGGGACGAACACCGGGGAGCTGTTTTTT	CASSEDRGTNTGELFF
.	TRBD2	TRBJ2-2	TRBV4-2	TGTGCCAGCAGCCAGAATTCCGCCGGGGGGTTCTCCGGGGAGCTGTTTTTT	CASSQNSAGGFSGELFF
.	TRBD2	TRBJ2-1	TRBV19	TGTGCCAGTACCGAGCGGGACTCGGGGGTCAATGAGCAGTTCTTC	CASTERDSGVNEQFF
.	.	TRBJ2-1	TRBV4-3	TGCGCCAGCAGCCAAGGGCCGGGAGCTGGGAATGAGCAGTTCTTC	CASSQGPGAGNEQFF
.	.	TRBJ2-1	TRBV27	TGTGCCAGCAGTTTATCCCTCGCGGGGTGGCAGTTCTTC	CASSLSLAGWQFF
.	TRBD1	TRBJ2-7	TRBV19	TGTGCCAGCAAATCCAGGGGGCGCGAGCAGTACTTC	CASKSRGREQYF
.	.	TRBJ1-3	TRBV13	TGTGCCAGCAGCTCCGGGGGGAGAGACTCTGGAAACACCATATATTTT	CASSSGGRDSGNTIYF
once	TRBD1	TRBJ2-3	TRBV5-6	TGTGCCAGCAGCCCGGACAGGGGGCTGGCAGATACGCAGTATTTT	CASSPDRGLADTQYF
.	.	TRBJ2-7	TRBV28	TGTGCCAGCAGGTCGGGGAGTAGTCGCGAGCAGTACTTC	CASRSGSSREQYF
.	.	TRBJ2-2	TRBV6-1	TGTGCCAGCGCCTGGGGCAGAAAAACCGGGGAGCTGTTTTTT	CASAWGRKTGELFF
.	TRBD2	TRBJ2-7	TRBV4-2	TGTGCCAGCAGCCAAGAGGTTCGGGGGACTACCTACGAGCAGTACTTC	CASSQEVRGTTYEQYF
.	TRBD2	TRBJ2-7	TRBV4-1	TGCGCCAGCAGCCAAGATCATCCAGCGGGGCAGGACGAGCAGTACTTC	CASSQDHPAGQDEQYF